The rows below give T cell receptor beta chains drawn from one sample of a study of technical replicates of blood from a handful of donors. The repertoire was sequenced with immunoSEQ multiplex PCR; TCRdb's copy has only in-frame clones and lacks some. The table includes tens of thousands of clones, approximately 94% detected once. Sequenced: T cells isolated from PBMCs. The receptors stem from a human donor in good health. CDR3s include the opening cysteine and the closing phenylalanine or tryptophan. A D gene is named only where the DNA matches it firmly. The size of a clone is reported for some rows only, either as once, few or many, or as a class for expanded clones.

>TRBJ2-2|TRBV9|TRBD2|NA
CASSVPWTSGRNTGELFF
TGTGCCAGCAGCGTACCCTGGACTAGCGGGAGGAACACCGGGGAGCTGTTTTTT
>TRBJ1-1|TRBV28|TRBD1|NA
CASRTGGAEAFF
TGTGCCAGCAGGACAGGGGGGGCTGAAGCTTTCTTT
>TRBJ2-1|TRBV9|TRBD2|NA
CASSLAGVNPYNEQFF
TGTGCCAGCAGCTTAGCGGGAGTGAACCCTTACAATGAGCAGTTCTTC
>TRBJ2-1|TRBV6-5|NA|NA
CASSLALGTYNEQFF
TGTGCCAGCAGTTTAGCCTTGGGTACCTACAATGAGCAGTTCTTC
>TRBJ1-1|TRBV7-2|NA|once
CASSLVGRRAFF
TGTGCCAGCAGCTTAGTGGGCCGGCGAGCTTTCTTT
>TRBJ2-7|TRBV7-9|NA|NA
CASSPVGLEQYF
TGTGCCAGCAGCCCGGTCGGTCTCGAGCAGTACTTC
>TRBJ1-4|TRBV25-1|TRBD1|NA
CASSEFRDRDEKLFF
TGTGCCAGCAGTGAATTTCGGGACAGGGACGAAAAACTGTTTTTT
>TRBJ1-3|TRBV6-5|NA|NA
CASSPASDTIYF
TGTGCCAGCAGCCCCGCCTCGGACACCATATATTTT
>TRBJ2-6|TRBV5-5|NA|NA
CASSLGSQLISGANVLTF
TGTGCCAGCAGCTTGGGTTCGCAGTTAATCTCTGGCGCCAACGTCCTGACTTTC
>TRBJ1-1|TRBV18|NA|NA
CASSPQGSGTEAFF
TGTGCCAGCTCACCTCAGGGATCGGGCACTGAAGCTTTCTTT
>TRBJ1-1|TRBV27|NA|NA
CASSFVGSYTEAFF
TGTGCCAGCAGTTTTGTAGGGAGCTACACTGAAGCTTTCTTT
>TRBJ2-7|TRBV7-2|TRBD2|NA
CASTWGGTYEQYF
TGTGCCAGCACCTGGGGGGGGACCTACGAGCAGTACTTC
>TRBJ2-7|TRBV11-2|NA|NA
CASSPHVYEQYF
TGTGCCAGCAGCCCCCATGTGTACGAGCAGTACTTC
>TRBJ1-5|TRBV19|NA|NA
CASSSQAGRQPQHF
TGTGCCAGTAGTAGCCAGGCAGGGCGCCAGCCCCAGCATTTT
>TRBJ2-2|TRBV7-3|TRBD2|NA
CASSFSGRATGELFF
TGTGCCAGCAGCTTTAGCGGGAGGGCCACCGGGGAGCTGTTTTTT
>TRBJ2-3|TRBV2|NA|NA
CASSPLRVLDTQYF
TGTGCCAGCAGCCCCCTCAGGGTCTTAGATACGCAGTATTTT
>TRBJ2-5|TRBV18|NA|NA
CASSPQSGGETQYF
TGTGCCAGCTCACCACAATCAGGGGGGGAGACCCAGTACTTC
>TRBJ2-7|TRBV11-3|NA|NA
CASSINAGQPYEQYF
TGTGCCAGCAGCATAAATGCGGGACAGCCCTACGAGCAGTACTTC
>TRBJ2-1|TRBV11-1|NA|NA
CASSLDTGRSYEQFF
TGTGCCAGCAGCTTAGATACCGGGAGAAGCTATGAGCAGTTCTTC
>TRBJ2-1|TRBV19|TRBD2|NA
CASRSPGGSFHSYNEQFF
TGTGCCAGTAGATCACCGGGAGGGTCCTTCCACTCCTACAATGAGCAGTTCTTC
>TRBJ2-3|TRBV11-3|TRBD2|NA
CASSSRLAGRTDTQYF
TGTGCCAGCAGCTCTCGGCTAGCGGGGCGCACAGATACGCAGTATTTT
>TRBJ2-3|TRBV28|TRBD2|NA
CASSFASGLAGGGDTQYF
TGTGCCAGCAGTTTCGCCTCGGGACTAGCGGGAGGGGGGGATACGCAGTATTTT
>TRBJ2-1|TRBV5-3|TRBD2|NA
CARSSTSGGPYNEQFF
TGTGCCAGAAGCTCGACTAGCGGGGGACCCTACAATGAGCAGTTCTTC
>TRBJ1-2|TRBV25-1|NA|NA
CASSEYRGANYGYTF
TGTGCCAGCAGTGAATACAGGGGCGCCAACTATGGCTACACCTTC
>TRBJ2-1|TRBV28|NA|NA
CASSLMTGEGYNEQFF
TGTGCCAGCAGTTTAATGACAGGGGAGGGGTACAATGAGCAGTTCTTC
>TRBJ2-1|TRBV19|TRBD2|once
CASSIWTSGYNEQFF
TGTGCCAGTAGTATATGGACTAGCGGATACAATGAGCAGTTCTTC
>TRBJ1-3|TRBV19|NA|NA
CATNQANSGNTIYF
TGTGCCACCAATCAGGCCAACTCTGGAAACACCATATATTTT
>TRBJ1-3|TRBV7-2|NA|NA
CASSLFGENTIYF
TGTGCCAGCAGCTTATTCGGGGAAAACACCATATATTTT
>TRBJ2-1|TRBV7-9|TRBD1|once
CASSLGQGIYNEQFF
TGTGCCAGCTCACTCGGACAGGGAATCTACAATGAGCAGTTCTTC
>TRBJ2-3|TRBV28|TRBD1|NA
CASSLSGQGIGDTQYF
TGTGCCAGCAGTTTATCGGGACAGGGTATAGGAGATACGCAGTATTTT
>TRBJ2-1|TRBV7-9|NA|NA
CASSLGTFYNEQFF
TGTGCCAGCAGCTTAGGGACTTTCTACAATGAGCAGTTCTTC
>TRBJ2-1|TRBV29-1|NA|NA
CSVEDLDPPYNEQFF
TGCAGCGTTGAAGATCTAGACCCGCCCTACAATGAGCAGTTCTTC
>TRBJ1-1|TRBV9|NA|NA
CASSVAGGSLEAFF
TGTGCCAGTAGCGTAGCTGGGGGCAGCCTTGAAGCTTTCTTT
>TRBJ2-1|TRBV6-6|NA|NA
CASREGGGLQFF
TGTGCCAGCAGGGAAGGGGGAGGGCTGCAGTTCTTC
>TRBJ2-1|TRBV27|TRBD1|once
CASSSGTDNEQFF
TGTGCCAGCAGTTCTGGGACAGATAATGAGCAGTTCTTC
>TRBJ1-2|TRBV6-5|NA|NA
CASSSTAGGYTF
TGTGCCAGCAGTTCGACTGCGGGCGGCTACACCTTC
>TRBJ1-2|TRBV27|TRBD1|NA
CASSLGTGGSGYTF
TGTGCCAGCAGTTTAGGGACAGGGGGGAGTGGCTACACCTTC
>TRBJ2-5|TRBV21-1|NA|NA
CASRRQGCGTQYF
TGTGCCAGCAGAAGACAGGGGTGCGGGACCCAGTACTTC
>TRBJ1-2|TRBV7-8|NA|few
CASSYDGQPYYGYTF
TGTGCCAGCAGCTATGACGGACAGCCCTACTATGGCTACACCTTC
>TRBJ1-5|TRBV2|NA|NA
CASSESRVGQPQHF
TGTGCCAGCAGTGAAAGTCGAGTCGGTCAGCCCCAGCATTTT
>TRBJ2-7|TRBV27|NA|NA
CASSDNLGKNYEQYF
TGTGCCAGCTCGGACAACTTGGGGAAAAACTACGAGCAGTACTTC
>TRBJ1-4|TRBV29-1|TRBD1|NA
CSVAPGQGNEKLFF
TGCAGCGTCGCTCCGGGACAGGGGAATGAAAAACTGTTTTTT
>TRBJ2-7|TRBV27|NA|NA
CASSSTGYEQYF
TGTGCCAGCAGTTCCACAGGTTACGAGCAGTACTTC
>TRBJ2-3|TRBV4-2|NA|NA
CASSLMTGTSTDTQYF
TGTGCCAGCAGCCTAATGACAGGGACTAGCACAGATACGCAGTATTTT
>TRBJ1-1|TRBV5-4|NA|NA
CASSTGKQGKGTEAFF
TGTGCCAGCAGCACGGGGAAACAGGGTAAGGGCACTGAAGCTTTCTTT
>TRBJ2-5|TRBV28|TRBD1|NA
CASSRTGEETQYF
TGTGCCAGCAGCCGGACAGGGGAAGAGACCCAGTACTTC
>TRBJ2-7|TRBV29-1|NA|NA
CSVTGTPSYEQYF
TGCAGCGTGACCGGGACACCTTCCTACGAGCAGTACTTC
>TRBJ2-3|TRBV7-3|TRBD2|NA
CASSRTSGFTDTQYF
TGTGCCAGCAGCCGGACTAGCGGGTTCACAGATACGCAGTATTTT
>TRBJ2-1|TRBV27|TRBD1|NA
CASGYRGNEQFF
TGTGCCAGCGGCTACAGGGGAAATGAGCAGTTCTTC
>TRBJ1-2|TRBV5-6|TRBD1|NA
CASSPGGPYGYTF
TGTGCCAGCAGCCCAGGGGGCCCCTATGGCTACACCTTC
>TRBJ2-5|TRBV11-2|NA|NA
CASTGQTQETQYF
TGTGCCAGCACTGGGCAGACCCAAGAGACCCAGTACTTC
>TRBJ2-2|TRBV7-9|TRBD1|NA
CASSARDRGTGELFF
TGTGCCAGCAGCGCCCGGGACAGGGGCACCGGGGAGCTGTTTTTT
>TRBJ2-3|TRBV5-1|TRBD1|NA
CASSEGTGTDTQYF
TGCGCCAGCAGCGAAGGGACAGGCACAGATACGCAGTATTTT
>TRBJ1-1|TRBV7-9|TRBD1|NA
CASSWTPGTDDTEAFF
TGTGCCAGCAGCTGGACCCCCGGGACAGATGACACTGAAGCTTTCTTT